This T cell receptor beta chain was documented in a study of regulatory T cells in long-lasting Graves disease. Building of the TCR beta libraries involved iRepertoire HTBI primers and Arm-PCR of CDR3 regions. TCRdb called the multiplex PCR reads again in MiXCR, with one record for every CDR3 protein. The table includes about 620,000 distinct CDR3 sequences, around 15% detected once. Time point described: newly diagnosed GD, antithyroid drugs for less than 3 months. There was RNA extracted from PBMCs, and the TCR library was made from it. This clonotype occurred many times. These data were also filed under a second study, of T cells in Graves' hyperthyroidism and ophthalmopathy.

The sequencing here drew on peripheral blood mononuclear cells (PBMCs), taken at new diagnosis, from a patient treated with antithyroid drugs. The sequence came from a woman in her thirties with Graves disease.

The CDR3 DNA is TGTGCCAGCAGTTTTAGGCCAAACTATGGCTACACCTTC. This sequence encodes CASSFRPNYGYTF. This chain connects TRBV28 to TRBJ1-2; the D is unclear. The ends were cut back, 3 bases at V and 2 bases at J, with 7 bases in the middle. From germline, CDR1 is MDHEN and CDR2 SYDVKM. The CDR3 extends over 13 amino acids.